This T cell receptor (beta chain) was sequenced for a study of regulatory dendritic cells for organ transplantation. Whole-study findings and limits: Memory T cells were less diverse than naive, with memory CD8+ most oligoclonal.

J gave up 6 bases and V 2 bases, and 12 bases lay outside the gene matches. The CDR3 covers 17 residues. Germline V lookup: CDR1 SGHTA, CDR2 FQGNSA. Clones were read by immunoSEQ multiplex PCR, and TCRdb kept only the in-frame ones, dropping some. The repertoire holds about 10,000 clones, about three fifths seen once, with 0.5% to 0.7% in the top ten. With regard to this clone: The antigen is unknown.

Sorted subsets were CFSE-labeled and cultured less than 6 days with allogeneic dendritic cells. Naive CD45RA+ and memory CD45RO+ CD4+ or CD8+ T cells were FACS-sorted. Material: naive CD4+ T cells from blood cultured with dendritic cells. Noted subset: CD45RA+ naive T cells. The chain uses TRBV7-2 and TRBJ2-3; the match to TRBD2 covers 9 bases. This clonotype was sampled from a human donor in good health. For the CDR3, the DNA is TGTGCCAGCAGCTTATTTTCTAGCGGGGCTACATCCGATACGCAGTATTTT. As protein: CASSLFSSGATSDTQYF.